One sample yielded the 32 T cell receptor beta chains listed below, sequenced in a study of blood T cell repertoires in COVID-19 (dated by TCRdb to the early 2020s). Preparation of the library involved the immunoSEQ multiplex PCR assay. Sourced from immuneACCESS, this table was stored by TCRdb with only in-frame sequences that have V and J called. A share of the clones is absent; for the studies checked, an unresolved V gene accounts for under half, and the remainder has no known explanation. This sample holds under 400,000 clones; around 89% were observed only once. The top ten constitute 1.6% of the sample. The sample was peripheral blood. The receptors shown here come from a woman aged 25 to 45 with COVID-19, enrolled during active disease.

This sequence joins TRBV25-1 and TRBJ1-2; D possibly corresponds to TRBD1 (5 bases). CDR3 length equals 12 residues. Germline V gene sequence: CDR1 MGHDK, CDR2 SYGVNS. With 3 bases removed from V and 8 bases from J, the gap between germline ends came to 10 bases. The CDR3 sequence is CASSDGGWGYTF. The CDR3 coding sequence is TGTGCCAGCAGTGACGGGGGTTGGGGCTACACCTTC.

The chain employs TRBV5-1 and TRBJ1-6; D is perhaps TRBD1 (6 bases). The CDR3 extends over 15 amino acids. Trimming cost V 3 bases and J 9 bases, with 16 bases left between them. Germline V gene sequence: CDR1 SGHRS, CDR2 YFSETQ. The CDR3 bases are TGCGCCAGCAGCTCAACAGGGATTGGAAGTTCACCCCTCCACTTT. Protein sequence: CASSSTGIGSSPLHF.

The chain joins TRBV10-3 to TRBJ2-5, with D hard to call. The CDR3 is made up of 14 amino acids. Germline loops: CDR1 ENHRY, CDR2 SYGVKD. The germline V and J ends were trimmed by 0 bases and 2 bases, with 7 bases remaining between them. CDR3 protein: CAISESPEQETQYF. The CDR3, as DNA: TGTGCCATCAGTGAGTCCCCAGAACAAGAGACCCAGTACTTC.

V and J are TRBV3-1 (or the pseudogene TRBV3-2) and TRBJ1-1, with D perhaps matching TRBD1 (6 bases). Per the germline V gene, CDR1 is LGHDT and CDR2 is YNNKEL (reference sequence). This CDR3 comprises 16 residues. V lost 0 bases, J lost 3 bases, and 14 bases lay in between. The CDR3 sequence: CASSQEGAGRHTEAFF. CDR3 nucleotide sequence: TGTGCCAGCAGCCAAGAGGGGGCAGGGCGGCACACTGAAGCTTTCTTT.

The gene calls are TRBV7-2 and TRBJ2-3; 13 bases match TRBD2. This CDR3 is built from 19 residues. Losses at the gene ends were 5 bases for V and 2 bases for J; bases not matched to a gene: 13. Germline V gene sequence: CDR1 SGHTA, CDR2 FQGNSA. DNA of the CDR3: TGTGCCAGCAGCACCGGACTAGCGGGGGACTCTATGTCCACAGATACGCAGTATTTT. Protein: CASSTGLAGDSMSTDTQYF.

V and J are TRBV7-2 and TRBJ1-2; D gene ambiguous. The CDR3 runs 13 residues. Trimming removed 3 bases at V and 4 bases at J, with 9 bases between. Looked up from germline, CDR1 is SGHTA and CDR2 is FQGNSA. The CDR3 region has the DNA TGTGCCAGCAGCTTGAGGGAGCTCTATGGCTACACCTTC. Residues: CASSLRELYGYTF.

This clone has only a few counts. V gene TRBV5-6 combines with J gene TRBJ1-1; TRBD1 aligns across 8 bases. CDR3 length equals 14 residues. After removal of 3 bases from V and 4 bases from J, the junction contained 5 bases not matched to a gene. Per germline, CDR1 SGHDT and CDR2 YYEEEE. CDR3 bases: TGTGCCAGCAGCTATCTTGACAGGGGCACTGAAGCTTTCTTT. It encodes CASSYLDRGTEAFF.

The chain employs TRBV11-2 and TRBJ2-3; the D gene is possibly TRBD2 (7 bases). Deletions cut 3 bases from V and 2 bases from J, with 12 bases between. CDR1 is SGHAT and CDR2 is FQNNGV in the germline V gene. This CDR3 region has 15 residues. This CDR3 reads CASSLKGGATDTQYF. DNA of the CDR3: TGTGCCAGCAGCTTGAAGGGGGGGGCCACAGATACGCAGTATTTT.

CDR3 sequence reads: CASSEFTSRDTIYF. CDR3 DNA sequence: TGTGCCAGCAGTGAATTTACTTCGAGAGACACCATATATTTT. The J gene is TRBJ1-3, the V gene TRBV2; D uncertain. The CDR3 is 14 amino acids. V lost 2 bases and J lost 8, with 13 bases in between. Per germline, CDR1 SNHLY and CDR2 FYNNEI.

V usage is TRBV19 and J usage is TRBJ2-5, with TRBD2 matching 9 bases. Germline lookup yields CDR1 LNHDA and CDR2 SQIVND (reference sequence). The CDR3 covers 15 residues. V was clipped by 5 bases and J by 5 bases; unmatched bases: 9. CDR3 nucleotide sequence: TGTGCCAGTAGTCGGGTTAGCGGGGGTCGGGAGACCCAGTACTTC. It specifies CASSRVSGGRETQYF.

This chain uses TRBV3-1 (or the pseudogene TRBV3-2) with TRBJ2-3; a weak D match, TRBD2 (6 bases). Germline V CDR1 and CDR2: LGHDT, YNNKEL (reference sequence). Trimming removed 4 bases at V and 2 bases at J, with 13 bases between. The CDR3 is made up of 15 amino acids. This CDR3 reads CASSPRDWPTDTQYF. CDR3 in DNA: TGTGCCAGCAGCCCCAGGGACTGGCCCACAGATACGCAGTATTTT.

The chain employs TRBV2 and TRBJ1-1; D gene unclear. The V gene's germline CDR1 is SNHLY and CDR2 FYNNEI. Trimming took 2 bases from V and 9 from J, leaving 10 bases between them. CDR3 length equals 12 residues. CDR3 in amino acids: CASSELGEKAFF. DNA for the CDR3: TGTGCCAGCAGTGAATTGGGCGAGAAAGCTTTCTTT. Drawing the rest from reference TRBV2 and TRBJ1-1, the complete variable domain is EPEVTQTPSHQVTQMGQEVILRCVPISNHLYFYWYRQILGQKVEFLVSFYNNEISEKSEIFDDQFSVERPDGSNFTLKIRSTKLEDSAMYFCASSELGEKAFFGQGTRLTVV.

This clone was recorded only once. The gene calls are TRBV7-9 and TRBJ1-6, with D perhaps TRBD1 (5 bases). The CDR3 runs 14 residues. Trimming cost V 2 bases and J 8 bases, with 10 bases left between them. CDR1 and CDR2 (germline): SEHNR, FQNEAQ (reference sequence). Written as DNA, the CDR3 is TGTGCCAGCAGCTTACCACAGGATTATTCACCCCTCCACTTT. Protein: CASSLPQDYSPLHF.

This clone was seen a handful of times. This chain connects TRBV6-5 to TRBJ2-4; possibly TRBD1 for D (6 bases). CDR3 length equals 15 residues. The V and J ends lost 6 bases and 1 base respectively, with 13 bases between them. The germline V gene has CDR1 MNHEY and CDR2 SVGAGI. CDR3 sequence reads: CASRSGVGAKNIQYF. CDR3 nucleotides: TGTGCCAGCAGGTCAGGGGTGGGGGCCAAAAACATTCAGTACTTC.

This chain connects TRBV7-2 to TRBJ1-2; 7 bases map to TRBD1. In germline, CDR1 is SGHTA, CDR2 FQGNSA. The CDR3 totals 14 residues. The V and J ends lost 5 bases and 7 bases, in that order; junction bases with no gene match: 10. CDR3 bases: TGTGCCAGCAGCCCAACCGGGACAGAAGGTGGCTACACCTTC. Its translation: CASSPTGTEGGYTF.

This chain joins TRBV27 and TRBJ2-1, with 8 bases matching TRBD1. Germline loops: CDR1 MNHEY, CDR2 SMNVEV (reference sequence). Unmatched junction bases numbered 6, after V lost 5 bases and J lost 3 bases. The length of the CDR3 is 15 residues. The CDR3 DNA reads TGTGCCAGCAGTATGACAGGGGCTCTCTACAATGAGCAGTTCTTC. This sequence encodes CASSMTGALYNEQFF.

V usage is TRBV29-1 and J usage is TRBJ1-2; 9 bases agree with TRBD1. This CDR3 has 15 amino acids. With 6 bases clipped from V and 0 bases from J, the junction kept 8 bases outside the gene matches. In germline, CDR1 is SQVTM, CDR2 ANQGSEA. Here the CDR3 DNA reads TGCAGCGTGGACAGGGGAGTCCTTTCTAACTATGGCTACACCTTC. Translated: CSVDRGVLSNYGYTF.

The rearrangement uses TRBV3-1 (or the pseudogene TRBV3-2) and TRBJ1-1; 7 positions agree with TRBD1. The germline V gene encodes CDR1 LGHDT and CDR2 YNNKEL (reference sequence). The V segment lost 2 bases and the J segment 3 bases; nucleotides outside the gene matches: 3. This CDR3 has 14 amino acids. Here the CDR3 reads CASSQTQGDTEAFF. CDR3 nucleotides: TGTGCCAGCAGCCAAACTCAGGGGGACACTGAAGCTTTCTTT.

This clone has only a few counts. The V and J genes are TRBV18 and TRBJ1-1; no definite D call. V dropped 1 base and J dropped 4 bases, with 10 bases sitting between them. The CDR3 is 14 amino acids. CDR1 and CDR2 from the germline V gene are KGHSH and LQKENI. The DNA for the CDR3 is TGTGCCAGCTCACCACAGGGAGGCCTCACTGAAGCTTTCTTT. Translated: CASSPQGGLTEAFF. Filled out from reference TRBV18 and TRBJ1-1, the complete variable domain reads NAGVMQNPRHLVRRRGQEARLRCSPMKGHSHVYWYRQLPEEGLKFMVYLQKENIIDESGMPKERFSAEFPKEGPSILRIQQVVRGDSAAYFCASSPQGGLTEAFFGQGTRLTVV.

This chain links TRBV19 with TRBJ2-3, with 8 nucleotides matching TRBD2. Germline V gives CDR1 LNHDA, CDR2 SQIVND (reference sequence). V trimming: 6 bases; J trimming: 4 bases; junction bases outside the gene matches: 9. The CDR3 sequence is 15 residues long. The CDR3 DNA is TGTGCCAGTAGCCCGGGGATGCGGGGGGCAGATACGCAGTATTTT. Its protein product is CASSPGMRGADTQYF. Drawing the rest from reference TRBV19 and TRBJ2-3, the complete variable domain is DGGITQSPKYLFRKEGQNVTLSCEQNLNHDAMYWYRQDPGQGLRLIYYSQIVNDFQKGDIAEGYSVSREKKESFPLTVTSAQKNPTAFYLCASSPGMRGADTQYFGPGTRLTVL.

The chain links TRBV4-2 to TRBJ2-3; 15 positions agree with TRBD2. Germline V gene data show CDR1 as LGHNA and CDR2 as YNFKEQ. CDR3 length: 19 residues. V shed 0 bases, J shed 5 bases, and the junction held 9 bases outside the gene matches. The CDR3 region is CASSQDSGGLAGGVDTQYF. Written as DNA, the CDR3 is TGTGCCAGCAGCCAAGATAGTGGGGGACTAGCGGGGGGTGTAGATACGCAGTATTTT.

The chain is built from TRBV18 and TRBJ1-4, with a weak D call TRBD1 (5 bases). Deletions cut 3 bases from V and 1 base from J, with 12 bases between. CDR1 and CDR2 (germline): KGHSH, LQKENI. CDR3 length: 16 amino acids. The CDR3 DNA reads as TGTGCCAGCTCACCCCAATTCGGGGGAACTAATGAAAAACTGTTTTTT. It encodes CASSPQFGGTNEKLFF. Based on the CDR3 plus reference TRBV18 and TRBJ1-4, the full variable domain is NAGVMQNPRHLVRRRGQEARLRCSPMKGHSHVYWYRQLPEEGLKFMVYLQKENIIDESGMPKERFSAEFPKEGPSILRIQQVVRGDSAAYFCASSPQFGGTNEKLFFGSGTQLSVL.

The sample holds one count of this clone. The chain employs TRBV6-4 and TRBJ1-2; D is undetermined. The germline gives CDR1 MRHNA, CDR2 SNTAGT. The CDR3 covers 12 residues. V lost 2 bases and J 5 bases, leaving 6 bases between the germline ends. The CDR3 coding sequence is TGTGCCAGCAGTGACCCAGGTTATGGCTACACCTTC. As protein: CASSDPGYGYTF.

The V gene is TRBV19, the J gene TRBJ1-2; maybe TRBD1 (5 bases). The CDR3 is 14 residues long. V lost 7 bases and J lost 4, with 16 bases in between. Germline assignment: CDR1 LNHDA and CDR2 SQIVND (reference sequence). The CDR3 sequence is CASMRGDRLYGYTF. CDR3 DNA sequence: TGTGCCAGTATGCGGGGGGATAGGCTCTATGGCTACACCTTC.

The rearrangement joins TRBV6-1 to TRBJ2-3; 7 nucleotides match TRBD1. Germline CDR1 and CDR2: MNHNS and SASEGT. This CDR3 has 16 residues. After removal of 4 bases from V and 3 bases from J, the junction contained 10 bases not matched to a gene. CDR3 DNA sequence: TGTGCCAGCAGTGTACAAGACAGGGCCTATACAGATACGCAGTATTTT. This encodes CASSVQDRAYTDTQYF.

The chain carries TRBV6-5 and TRBJ1-1; 9 bases fit TRBD1. This CDR3 contains 15 residues. J gave up 5 bases and V 2 bases, and 6 bases lay outside the gene matches. Germline loops: CDR1 MNHEY, CDR2 SVGAGI. The CDR3 protein is CASSYTQGARTEAFF. The CDR3, as DNA: TGTGCCAGCAGTTACACACAGGGGGCTCGAACTGAAGCTTTCTTT.

In DNA, the CDR3 is TGTGCCAGCACTCCACAGGGGGCGAGATCCGGGGAGCTGTTTTTT. It codes for CASTPQGARSGELFF. The genes are TRBV6-5 and TRBJ2-2, with 9 bases fitting TRBD1. The V segment lost 7 bases and the J segment 6 bases; nucleotides outside the gene matches: 9. The CDR3 spans 15 residues. Germline CDR1 MNHEY, CDR2 SVGAGI.

This rearrangement joins TRBV7-9 to TRBJ1-4; D not certain. Germline V gene sequence: CDR1 SEHNR, CDR2 FQNEAQ (reference sequence). The CDR3 is 15 amino acids. V shed 5 bases and J shed 4 bases, with 14 bases lying between them. In DNA form, the CDR3 reads TGTGCCAGCAGCCCCCGACAATCGAATAATGAAAAACTGTTTTTT. Its translation: CASSPRQSNNEKLFF.

The V gene is TRBV27, the J gene TRBJ2-4; a possible D gene is TRBD1 (5 bases). Germline V lookup: CDR1 MNHEY, CDR2 SMNVEV (reference sequence). Between the trimmed V and J ends, which lost 2 bases and 1 base, there was a span of 9 bases. This CDR3 is 15 amino acids long. CDR3 sequence (DNA): TGTGCCAGCAGTTTAGGGGCTGGGGCCAAAAACATTCAGTACTTC. Protein: CASSLGAGAKNIQYF.

The rearrangement uses TRBV6-6 and TRBJ1-2; the D gene is possibly TRBD1 (6 bases). V lost 7 bases to trimming and J lost 0 bases, with 15 bases between them. This CDR3 has 15 residues. In germline, CDR1 is MNHNY, CDR2 SVGAGI (reference sequence). The CDR3 region has the DNA TGTGCCAGCAAAGAGGGGACACAAGCTAACTATGGCTACACCTTC. It encodes CASKEGTQANYGYTF.

The V gene is TRBV6-6, the J gene TRBJ1-3, with 9 bases matching TRBD1. The CDR3 has 16 amino acids. V lost 2 bases, J lost 0 bases, and 2 bases stayed unmatched. Germline CDR1 reads MNHNY; CDR2 reads SVGAGI (reference sequence). The CDR3 loop is CASSYRTGASGNTIYF. The CDR3 nucleotides are TGTGCCAGCAGTTACCGGACAGGGGCCTCTGGAAACACCATATATTTT.

Only one count was recorded for this clone. The chain combines TRBV6-5 with TRBJ1-2; perhaps TRBD1 as D (5 bases). Germline-derived CDR1 and CDR2 are MNHEY and SVGAGI. This CDR3 is built from 13 residues. V was pared by 6 bases and J by 0 bases, with 8 bases between. The CDR3 region has the DNA TGTGCCAGCAGAGGGGCCCCTAACTATGGCTACACCTTC. Amino acid sequence: CASRGAPNYGYTF.